This entry lists 9 T cell receptor beta chains sequenced from one sample in a study of post-analysis software for immune sequencing data. Regarding the study as a whole: About 5 TRBV segments occurring more often in patients than controls included TRBV5-6, TRBV5-1 and TRBV20-1.

Their target antigens are unknown. Unique molecular identifiers featured in each of the TCR beta cDNA libraries. MiXCR was run by TCRdb on the PCR reads, yielding one entry per CDR3 protein. There are hundreds of thousands of distinct CDR3 sequences in the sample; roughly 29% occur only once, and more than 0.45% lies in the top ten. The sample comprised blood. These receptor sequences come from a girl under 18 with multiple sclerosis.

Note on this clonotype: At one of its ends the junction is not consistent with the germline gene, which may arise from a read error. The V and J genes are TRBV7-9 and TRBJ2-5; 7 nucleotides match TRBD1. The CDR3 sequence is 15 residues long. Germline V gene data show CDR1 as SEHNR and CDR2 as FQNEAQ (reference sequence). CDR3 DNA sequence: TGTGCCAGCAGCAACCGGGACAGCTTCCAAGAGACCCAGGACTTC. Translation: CASSNRDSFQETQDF.

This clonotype has more than one count but fewer than ten. The J gene is TRBJ2-1, the V gene TRBV20-1; a possible D gene is TRBD2 (6 bases). The germline gives CDR1 DFQATT, CDR2 SNEGSKA (reference sequence). This CDR3 has 13 amino acids. V shed 6 bases and J shed 8 bases, with 17 bases lying between them. CDR3 nucleotides: TGCAGTGCCCCGGGACTGGTCTGGGATGAGCAGTTCTTC. Its translation: CSAPGLVWDEQFF.

This clonotype was recorded a few times. V gene TRBV10-2 combines with J gene TRBJ2-7, with 13 bases lining up with TRBD2. The V and J ends lost 7 bases and 3 bases, in that order; junction bases with no gene match: 3. The CDR3 has 14 residues. CDR1 and CDR2 (germline): WSHSY, SAAADI. CDR3 sequence reads: CASMRTSGSYEQYF. Here the CDR3 DNA reads TGCGCCAGCATGCGGACTAGCGGGAGCTACGAGCAGTACTTC.

The V call is TRBV6-5, the J call TRBJ1-2; tentatively, D is TRBD1 (5 bases). Looked up from germline, CDR1 is MNHEY and CDR2 is SVGAGI. Trimming cost V 2 bases and J 6 bases, with 13 bases left between them. This CDR3 has 14 amino acids. The CDR3 spells CASSYGRAFNGYTF. DNA of the CDR3: TGTGCCAGCAGTTACGGCAGGGCATTCAATGGCTACACCTTC.

The chain is built from TRBV12-3 or TRBV12-4 and TRBJ2-5, with D unclear. Deletions cut 6 bases from V and 11 bases from J, with 22 bases between. The CDR3 length is 14 residues. This chain's CDR3 is CASSTQRKYNEQYF. DNA for the CDR3: TGTGCCAGCAGCACCCAAAGGAAATACAATGAGCAGTACTTC.

This chain links TRBV12-3 or TRBV12-4 with TRBJ1-1; 7 nucleotides align to TRBD1. The CDR3 consists of 15 residues. With 5 bases clipped from V and 2 bases from J, the junction kept 8 bases outside the gene matches. CDR3 loop: CASSLTGTANTEAFF. CDR3 coding DNA: TGTGCCAGCAGTCTTACCGGGACAGCAAACACTGAAGCTTTCTTT.

The chain uses TRBV4-1 and TRBJ1-6; D might be TRBD1 (5 bases). V was pared by 1 base and J by 13 bases, with 17 bases between. Looked up from germline, CDR1 is MGHRA and CDR2 is YSYEKL. CDR3 length equals 15 residues. CDR3 bases: TGCGCCAGCAGCCAAGTCCCCGGAGGTGGGGGGCCCCTCCACTTT. Amino acids: CASSQVPGGGGPLHF.

Ten or more counts support this clonotype. The chain recombines TRBV6-2 or TRBV6-3 with TRBJ2-7; 8 bases are a match to TRBD2. The CDR3 covers 13 residues. With V trimmed by 8 bases and J by 7 bases, 10 bases remained unmatched. Germline V lookup: CDR1 MNHEY, CDR2 SVGEGT. CDR3 bases: TGTGCCAGCGTAGCGGGACGAGTCGGAGAGCAGTACTTC. It translates to CASVAGRVGEQYF.

The chain employs TRBV18 and TRBJ2-7; 9 bases map to TRBD1. This CDR3 spans 15 amino acids. Trimming removed 6 bases from V and 2 bases from J; junction bases left unmatched: 8. The V gene's germline CDR1 is KGHSH and CDR2 LQKENI. CDR3 residues: CASSPGQGEAYEQYF. The CDR3 nucleotides are TGTGCCAGCTCGCCGGGACAGGGAGAGGCCTACGAGCAGTACTTC.